This T cell receptor beta chain was recorded in a study of T cell responses to AZD1222 COVID-19 vaccine. The assay was immunoSEQ multiplex PCR, and TCRdb's table has in-frame clones only and misses some. The sample includes some 99,000 clones, about nine tenths of them seen just once. The CDR3 totals 13 residues. V was pared by 10 bases and J by 8 bases, with 11 bases of the junction left unmatched. Germline V CDR1 and CDR2: ENHRY, SYGVKD. The chain links TRBV10-3 to TRBJ2-1, with 7 bases lining up with TRBD2. The input for sequencing was peripheral blood, taken 28 days after the second AZD1222 dose. This TCR was sampled from an adult who received the AZD1222 COVID-19 vaccine. CDR3 in amino acids: CASHRGGADEQFF. In DNA, the CDR3 is TGTGCCAGTCATCGGGGAGGGGCAGATGAGCAGTTCTTC.